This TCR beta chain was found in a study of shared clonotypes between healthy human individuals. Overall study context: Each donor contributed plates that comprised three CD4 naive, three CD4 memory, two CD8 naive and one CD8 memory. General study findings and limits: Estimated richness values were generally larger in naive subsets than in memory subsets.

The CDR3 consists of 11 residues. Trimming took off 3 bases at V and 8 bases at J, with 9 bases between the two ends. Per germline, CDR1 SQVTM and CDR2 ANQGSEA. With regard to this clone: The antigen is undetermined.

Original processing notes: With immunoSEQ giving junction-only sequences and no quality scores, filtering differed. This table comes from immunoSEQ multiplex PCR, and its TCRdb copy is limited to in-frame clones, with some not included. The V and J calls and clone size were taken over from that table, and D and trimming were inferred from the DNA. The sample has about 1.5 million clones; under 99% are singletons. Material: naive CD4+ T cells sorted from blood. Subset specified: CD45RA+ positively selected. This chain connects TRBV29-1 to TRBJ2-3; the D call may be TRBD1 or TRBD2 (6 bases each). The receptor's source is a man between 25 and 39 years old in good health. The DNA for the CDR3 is TGCAGCGTTGACGGAGGGGGTACGCAGTATTTT. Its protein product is CSVDGGGTQYF.